This record looks at one TCR beta chain sequence and its context. Germline CDR1 MNHEY, CDR2 SMNVEV (reference sequence). Deletions cut 4 bases from V and 4 bases from J, with 14 bases between. CDR3 length: 15 amino acids. This record belongs to a study of long-term antiretroviral therapy in people with HIV. The authors ran the immunoSEQ assay, v3.0, at survey level. Method: immunoSEQ multiplex PCR; TCRdb's copy keeps in-frame clones and lacks some. The sample records under 30,000 clones, 81% being singletons. The sample consisted of unsorted PBMCs, taken 4.4 years after starting antiretroviral therapy. This chain joins TRBV27 and TRBJ2-1; D gene uncertain. This TCR derives from a man younger than 40 with HIV. In nucleotides, the CDR3 is TGTGCCAGCAGTTCGGAAGGGCTTGGGTACAATGAGCAGTTCTTC. Amino acids: CASSSEGLGYNEQFF.